This T cell receptor beta chain was sequenced in a study of blood T cell repertoires in COVID-19. Study information: Samples of COVID-19 (acute and convalescent) were obtained from the United States, Italy and Spain.

Germline assignment: CDR1 MGHDK and CDR2 SYGVNS. Trimming removed 10 bases at V and 9 bases at J, with 14 bases between. This CDR3 has 11 amino acids. The assay was immunoSEQ multiplex PCR, and TCRdb's table has in-frame clones only and misses some. This sample yields approximately 180,000 clones, of which approximately 89% are seen a single time; approximately 2.1% belongs to the top ten. This clonotype was obtained from a woman aged 40 to 50 with acute COVID-19. The rearrangement links TRBV25-1 to TRBJ2-3; possible D gene TRBD1, 6 bases. Input material: PBMCs or T cells enriched from blood (not recorded which). CDR3 nucleotide sequence: TGTGCCACCCAAGGGGGTGGGACGCAGTATTTT. Protein: CATQGGGTQYF.